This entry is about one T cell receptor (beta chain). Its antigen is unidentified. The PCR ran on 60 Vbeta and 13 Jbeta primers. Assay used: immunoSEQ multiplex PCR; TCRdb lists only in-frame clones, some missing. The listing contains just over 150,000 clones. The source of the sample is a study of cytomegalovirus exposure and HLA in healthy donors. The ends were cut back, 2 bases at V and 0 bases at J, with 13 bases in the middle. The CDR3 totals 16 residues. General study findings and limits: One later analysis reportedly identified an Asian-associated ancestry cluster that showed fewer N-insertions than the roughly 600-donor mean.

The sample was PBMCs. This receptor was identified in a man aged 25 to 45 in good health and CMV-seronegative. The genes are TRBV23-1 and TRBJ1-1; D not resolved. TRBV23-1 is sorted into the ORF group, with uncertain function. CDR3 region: CASSQQAWQLNTEAFF. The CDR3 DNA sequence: TGCGCCAGCAGTCAACAGGCGTGGCAGTTGAACACTGAAGCTTTCTTT.